This T cell receptor beta chain was obtained from a study of cytomegalovirus exposure and HLA in healthy donors (dated by TCRdb to the late 2010s). With regard to the full study: According to a later analysis, one platform produced both the roughly 110 validation repertoires and the 550 to 800 repertoires of the first cohort. In addition to the first cohort of 650 to 800 subjects, a separate validation cohort of some 120 different subjects was used. High-throughput TCR immunosequencing, statistical association of individual TCRs with disease status, and machine learning were combined to predict cytomegalovirus infection status. The study aimed to test whether signatures of past pathogen exposure could be identified by cataloging public T cell receptors. Study-wide conclusions, independent of this receptor: In vitro tests confirmed that three of the cytomegalovirus-associated TCR beta chains recognize cytomegalovirus antigens. The validation cohort had no HLA typing available for a later analysis, so co-occurrence within that cohort was assessed over all 120 or so repertoires. A later analysis found that TCRs clustered in the first cohort also tended to co-occur in the roughly 120 validation repertoires, with 94% of cluster scores above 0. The authors suggested that the approach could potentially be extended to other disease states and immunological phenotypes. Most TCR sequences were seen in very few donors, while some public TCRs were found in many individuals. The classifier was reported to diagnose cytomegalovirus status with high specificity and sensitivity in both the original cohort and the validation cohort. The study listed 150 to 200 TCR beta chains as associated with cytomegalovirus.

Notes on this clone: The clone's antigen remains unknown. Base qualities were left out, and no much larger clone turns up one base away. The same CDR3 can be traced to other DNA sequences in this sample.

Separate from the roughly 650-subject first cohort, the validation cohort of roughly 120 subjects was the group to which the donors belonged. Library preparation used the immunoSEQ multiplex PCR assay. The study's own analysis went as follows. To diagnose cytomegalovirus status from the catalog of TCR beta chain sequences, a statistical classification framework was built. This is the immuneACCESS table as TCRdb keeps it, with only in-frame sequences that have V and J called. A part of the clones is gone; compared with another copy, unresolved V genes explain less than half, and the rest is unexplained. The V and J calls and clone size are taken from that table; D and trimming were inferred from the DNA. The sample includes some 200,000 clones, with 85% to 95% observed a single time. Approximately 1.1% of the sample is held by the ten biggest clonotypes. Measured from the cysteine to the phenylalanine, the CDR3 is 15 residues long. Only the CDR3 DNA is retained, 45 bases long and in frame from the first base. Per the germline V gene, MNHNS is the CDR1 and SASEGT is the CDR2. V is cut back by 1 base and J by 4 bases, with 1 base in the junction unmatched.

The chain links TRBV6-1 with TRBJ1-5, and TRBD1 matches 10 of the central bases. This TCR was recovered from a woman aged 18-30 years in good health and CMV-seronegative. Sequenced: PBMCs. The DNA reads TGTGCCAGCAGTGAAGGGACAGGGGGTAATCAGCCCCAGCATTTT. It specifies CASSEGTGGNQPQHF.